By share, the clone carrying this TCR delta chain ranks as medium-sized. Other DNA sequences in this sample translate to the same CDR3. This specimen comes from a study of gamma-delta chains in newborns, infants, children. Study as a whole: Microbial exposure reportedly drives polyclonal innate γδ T cell expansion after birth.

From germline, CDR1 is GEAIGNYY and CDR2 EKD. The CDR3 spans 16 residues. Trimming at V came to 3 bases and at J to 3 bases, leaving 1 base not matched to a gene. TCRdb fed the reads to CATT. The table records several thousand delta-chain clones, more than 3% of them present only once. The chain couples TRDV2 to TRDJ3; 10 nucleotides line up with TRDD3. Sequenced material: blood. This receptor was identified in a child who was a newborn, infant or young child, either healthy, febrile or measles-vaccinated (not recorded which). The CDR3 DNA reads TGTGCCTGTGACTACTGGGGGATCTGGGACACCCGACAGATGTTTTTC. Translated: CACDYWGIWDTRQMFF.